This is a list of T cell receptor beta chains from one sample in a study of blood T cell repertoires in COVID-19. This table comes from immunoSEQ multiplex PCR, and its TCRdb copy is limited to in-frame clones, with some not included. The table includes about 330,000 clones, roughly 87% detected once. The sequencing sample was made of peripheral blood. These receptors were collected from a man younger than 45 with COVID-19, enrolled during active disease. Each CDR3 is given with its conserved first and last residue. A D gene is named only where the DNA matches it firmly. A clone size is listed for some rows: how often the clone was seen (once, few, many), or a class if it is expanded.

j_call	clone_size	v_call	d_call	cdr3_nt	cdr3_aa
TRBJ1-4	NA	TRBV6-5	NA	TGTGCCAGCAGTTACTGGGAGGGTCCAACTAATGAAAAACTGTTTTTT	CASSYWEGPTNEKLFF
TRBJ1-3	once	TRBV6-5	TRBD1	TGTGCCAGCAGTTACTCCCAGGGGGCGGCTGGAAACACCATATATTTT	CASSYSQGAAGNTIYF
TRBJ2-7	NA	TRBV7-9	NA	TGTGCCAGCAGCTTAGCGTACACCGAGCAGTACTTC	CASSLAYTEQYF
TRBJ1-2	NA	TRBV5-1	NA	TGCGCCAGCAGCTTGGCCTCAGGGGCCCTCTATGGCTACACCTTC	CASSLASGALYGYTF
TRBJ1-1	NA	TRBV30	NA	TGTGCCTGGAGGAGGGAGATGAACACTGAAGCTTTCTTT	CAWRREMNTEAFF
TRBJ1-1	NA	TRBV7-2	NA	TGTGCCAGCAGCTTATACGGTCCGAACACTGAAGCTTTCTTT	CASSLYGPNTEAFF
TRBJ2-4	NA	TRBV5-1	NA	TGCGCCAGCAGCTTGGGGGTCGGCAGGAAAAACATTCAGTACTTC	CASSLGVGRKNIQYF
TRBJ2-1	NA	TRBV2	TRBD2	TGTGCCAGCAGTGAAACGACTAGCGGGGCTTCCTACAATGAGCAGTTCTTC	CASSETTSGASYNEQFF
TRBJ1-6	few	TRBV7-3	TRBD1	TGTGCCAGCAGCTCGTCGGACAGGGGAAGTGACTCACCCCTCCACTTT	CASSSSDRGSDSPLHF
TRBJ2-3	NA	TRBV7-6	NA	TGTGCCAGCAGCCCGAGGGCGGAAAGCACAGATACGCAGTATTTT	CASSPRAESTDTQYF
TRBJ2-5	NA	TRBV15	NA	TGTGCCACCAGCAGAGATAAGCCTAGCAGAGAGACCCAGTACTTC	CATSRDKPSRETQYF